The next 9 T cell receptor beta chains were all read from a single sample in a study of shared clonotypes between healthy human individuals. Sequenced by immunoSEQ multiplex PCR; TCRdb stores in-frame clones only, minus some. In the table there are about 2.1 million clones, 85% to 95% of which are singletons. The naive CD8 population came from CD45RO-negative cells selected for CCR7, without terminally differentiated effector memory CD45RA+ cells. Sequences were obtained from naive CD8+ T cells from PBMCs. The receptors were sampled from a man between 18 and 29 years old in good health. Some clones in this sample may be carry-over from other donors' samples.

This chain uses TRBV4-3 with TRBJ2-1, with D perhaps matching TRBD1 (6 bases). The CDR3 is 15 residues long. Trimming removed 4 bases from V and 7 bases from J, with 17 bases in between. Germline CDR1 and CDR2: LGHNA and YSLEER. Here the CDR3 reads CASSRRSLQGNEQFF. CDR3 sequence (DNA): TGCGCCAGCAGCCGCAGGAGCCTACAGGGTAATGAGCAGTTCTTC.

V usage is TRBV27 and J usage is TRBJ2-7, with D perhaps TRBD2 (6 bases). The germline V gene has CDR1 MNHEY and CDR2 SMNVEV (reference sequence). Trimming stripped 5 bases from V and 5 bases from J, with 13 bases between. The CDR3 length is 13 residues. CDR3 in amino acids: CASSNRERHEQYF. The CDR3, as DNA: TGTGCCAGCAGTAATCGGGAGCGGCACGAGCAGTACTTC.

V and J are TRBV19 and TRBJ2-1; 9 bases map to TRBD2. This CDR3 comprises 17 residues. V lost 4 bases to trimming and J lost 3 bases; unmatched junction nucleotides: 10. CDR1 and CDR2 from the germline V gene are LNHDA and SQIVND (reference sequence). The CDR3 spells CASSTSPSGEIYNEQFF. The CDR3 DNA follows: TGTGCCAGTAGTACTTCTCCTAGCGGGGAGATCTACAATGAGCAGTTCTTC.

The V and J genes are TRBV4-1 and TRBJ2-2; TRBD2 agrees at 11 bases. Germline V gives CDR1 MGHRA, CDR2 YSYEKL. The CDR3 consists of 17 residues. Germline trimming cut 3 bases from V and 6 bases from J; bases unmatched to any gene: 9. This chain's CDR3 is CASSHRYPGLAAGELFF. The CDR3 DNA follows: TGCGCCAGCAGCCACCGATACCCGGGACTAGCGGCCGGGGAGCTGTTTTTT.

The chain employs TRBV10-3 and TRBJ2-3; D is unresolved. CDR1 is ENHRY and CDR2 is SYGVKD in the germline V gene. This CDR3 has 15 residues. Deletions cut 6 bases from V and 0 bases from J, with 13 bases between. The CDR3, as DNA: TGTGCCATCAGCCATGACTCACATAGCACAGATACGCAGTATTTT. Protein sequence: CAISHDSHSTDTQYF.

V and J are TRBV2 and TRBJ2-2; tentatively, D is TRBD1 (5 bases). CDR1 and CDR2 from the germline V gene are SNHLY and FYNNEI. This CDR3 is built from 19 residues. Trimming cost V 2 bases and J 5 bases, with 24 bases left between them. The CDR3 loop is CASSEIPARKIPGTGELFF. As DNA, the CDR3 is TGTGCCAGCAGTGAAATTCCGGCAAGGAAAATCCCAGGGACCGGGGAGCTGTTTTTT.

V is TRBV9 and J is TRBJ1-2; 7 bases are a match to TRBD1. There are 14 residues in the CDR3. CDR1 SGDLS and CDR2 YYNGEE come from the germline V gene. Losses at the gene ends were 4 bases for V and 3 bases for J; bases not matched to a gene: 6. This chain's CDR3 is CASSPGGGHYGYTF. The CDR3 bases are TGTGCCAGCAGCCCCGGAGGGGGCCACTATGGCTACACCTTC.

A remark on this clone: Other DNA variants within this sample encode the same CDR3. CDR3 coding DNA: TGTGCCAGTAGTACGGGACTAGGCTACGAGCAGTACTTC. Encoded protein: CASSTGLGYEQYF. This chain connects TRBV19 to TRBJ2-7, with 8 bases that match TRBD2. The CDR3 is 13 residues long. Looked up from germline, CDR1 is LNHDA and CDR2 is SQIVND (reference sequence). Unmatched junction bases numbered 2, after V lost 4 bases and J lost 3 bases.

Turning to this clone: This sample includes further DNA sequences coding for the same CDR3. The V call is TRBV14, the J call TRBJ2-7; D gene unclear. The germline gives CDR1 SGHDN, CDR2 FVKESK. Trimming pared 4 bases from V and 4 bases from J, leaving 8 bases between. The CDR3 loop spans 12 amino acids. CDR3 protein: CASSPGRYEQYF. The CDR3, as DNA: TGTGCCAGCAGCCCCGGACGTTACGAGCAGTACTTC.